Shown below are 24 T cell receptor beta chains from a single sample sequenced in a study of response to subunit inactivated influenza vaccine (dated by TCRdb to the late 2010s). Library construction relied on RT-PCR. The sample was run on an Illumina HiSeq 2500. TCRdb itself trimmed the public reads at Q25 with fastp, ran MiXCR and retained productive beta chains. Each CDR3 protein gets just one entry, which takes the most common genes and DNA from the rows behind it. The table for this sample lists over 650,000 distinct CDR3 sequences; less than 20% of them were counted only once. 11% of the sample is in the top ten clones. Here the sequenced sample was PBMCs from blood, taken roughly 5 days after vaccination. The source of these receptors is a middle-aged man who received an inactivated influenza vaccine. Donor details come from another sample of the same person, matched by shared clones.

This clonotype was counted many times. The CDR3 nucleotides are TGCAGCGTTGTAGGATACAGCGGGAGGGCCTTGAGAGAGACCCAGTACTTC. Translation: CSVVGYSGRALRETQYF. V usage is TRBV29-1 and J usage is TRBJ2-5; 10 bases fit TRBD2. V shed 4 bases, J shed 4 bases, and the junction held 15 bases outside the gene matches. Germline V gene lookup returns CDR1 SQVTM and CDR2 ANQGSEA. The CDR3 runs 17 residues.

The chain has TRBV4-1 and TRBJ1-1; D unclear. The germline V and J ends were trimmed by 6 bases and 2 bases, with 19 bases remaining between them. The CDR3 sequence is 16 residues long. CDR1 MGHRA and CDR2 YSYEKL come from the germline V gene. The CDR3 coding sequence is TGCGCCAGCAGACACCTATGGTACCGAACAAACACTGAAGCTTTCTTT. Residues: CASRHLWYRTNTEAFF.

V and J are TRBV11-1 and TRBJ2-2; 15 bases map to TRBD2. The CDR3 length is 18 residues. Germline values: CDR1 SGHAT, CDR2 FQDESV (reference sequence). V shed 4 bases and J 4 bases; nucleotides not matched to a gene: 7. The CDR3 coding sequence is TGTGCCAGCAGCTCCGGACTAGCGGGGGGGACCAGCACCGGGGAGCTGTTTTTT. This codes for CASSSGLAGGTSTGELFF.

This clonotype has a handful of counts. The V and J genes are TRBV10-3 and TRBJ1-2, with 8 bases that match TRBD1. V trimming: 7 bases; J trimming: 6 bases; junction bases outside the gene matches: 7. The V gene's germline CDR1 is ENHRY and CDR2 SYGVKD. The CDR3 extends over 13 amino acids. The DNA of the CDR3 is TGTGCCATCACAGGGGGCAATATAGATGGCTACACCTTC. Translated, it gives CAITGGNIDGYTF.

This clonotype has a handful of counts. The rearrangement links TRBV6-1 to TRBJ2-2; 9 nucleotides agree with TRBD1. Germline V CDR1 and CDR2: MNHNS, SASEGT. Trimming removed 11 bases from V and 7 bases from J; junction bases left unmatched: 14. There are 15 residues in the CDR3. The CDR3 nucleotides are TGTGCCGCGTCCACGTCGGGACAGGGAGGCGGGGAGCTGTTTTTT. Protein product: CAASTSGQGGGELFF.

Concerning this clonotype itself: The junction shows a germline mismatch at one end, possibly a read error. The rearrangement uses TRBV20-1 and TRBJ1-2, with D possibly matching TRBD1 (6 bases). Looked up from germline, CDR1 is DFQATT and CDR2 is SNEGSKA (reference sequence). The CDR3 consists of 11 residues. In DNA, the CDR3 is TGCAGTGCTGCCCCCACAGGGATCGTTTACTTC. Its protein product is CSAAPTGIVYF.

This clonotype has only a few counts. The rearrangement joins TRBV5-1 to TRBJ2-2, with D uncertain. This CDR3 is 16 amino acids long. The V end was cut by 0 bases, the J end by 1 base, with 10 bases between. Germline V gene sequence: CDR1 SGHRS, CDR2 YFSETQ. This chain's CDR3 is CASSLVGGENTGELFF. The DNA of the CDR3 is TGCGCCAGCAGCTTGGTCGGCGGAGAGAACACCGGGGAGCTGTTTTTT.

This clonotype was counted between two and nine times. This chain joins TRBV20-1 and TRBJ2-1, with 7 bases aligning to TRBD2. This CDR3 spans 14 amino acids. Germline values: CDR1 DFQATT, CDR2 SNEGSKA (reference sequence). Losses at the gene ends were 1 base for V and 6 bases for J; bases not matched to a gene: 6. CDR3 sequence (DNA): TGCAGTGCTAGAGGGGCGGGGGAAACCAATGAGCAGTTCTTC. Translating it yields CSARGAGETNEQFF.

The J gene is TRBJ1-3, the V gene TRBV5-5; D remains ambiguous. Trimming cost V 4 bases and J 2 bases, with 13 bases left between them. This CDR3 region has 15 residues. CDR1 and CDR2 from the germline V gene are SGHKS and YYEKEE (reference sequence). The CDR3, as DNA: TGTGCCAGCAGCCTTAACGGGCAGACTGGAAACACCATATATTTT. The encoded protein is CASSLNGQTGNTIYF.

This clonotype was counted many times. The rearrangement joins TRBV29-1 to TRBJ1-2; D not resolved. The V end lost 1 base, the J end lost 8 bases, and 17 bases lay between the germline ends. Germline CDR1 reads SQVTM; CDR2 reads ANQGSEA. The CDR3 totals 14 residues. CDR3 residues: CSVEVTGRVGGYTF. CDR3 nucleotide sequence: TGCAGCGTTGAAGTTACCGGGAGGGTCGGCGGCTACACCTTC.

This clonotype appeared a few times. The chain combines TRBV6-2 or TRBV6-3 with TRBJ2-7, with TRBD2 matching 12 bases. This CDR3 comprises 14 residues. The germline CDR1 and CDR2 sequences are MNHEY and SVGEGT. The V and J ends lost 4 bases and 3 bases, in that order; junction bases with no gene match: 1. The CDR3, as DNA: TGTGCCAGCAGTTCTAGCGGGAGGGTCTACGAGCAGTACTTC. Translating it yields CASSSSGRVYEQYF.

This clonotype was seen only a few times. The chain uses TRBV4-3 and TRBJ2-3, with TRBD2 matching over 12 bases. This CDR3 region has 19 residues. J gave up 2 bases and V 3 bases, and 12 bases lay outside the gene matches. In germline, CDR1 is LGHNA, CDR2 YSLEER. The CDR3 region has the DNA TGCGCCAGCAGCCATCTTAAGGCCGGACTAGCGGGGATCACAGATACGCAGTATTTT. Its protein product is CASSHLKAGLAGITDTQYF.

This clonotype was counted only a few times. CDR3 sequence (DNA): TGTGCCACCAGTGATTGGCAGCTCACCGGGGAGCTGTTTTTT. Its protein is CATSDWQLTGELFF. The V and J genes are TRBV24-1 and TRBJ2-2; D gene ambiguous. Germline V gene sequence: CDR1 KGHDR, CDR2 SFDVKD. V lost 2 bases and J 4 bases, leaving 7 bases between the germline ends. This CDR3 is 14 amino acids long.

This clonotype was seen more than once but under ten times. The V call is TRBV20-1, the J call TRBJ1-2; tentative D call: TRBD1 (5 bases). Trimming cost V 2 bases and J 5 bases, with 12 bases left between them. The CDR3 sequence is 13 residues long. Germline V CDR1 and CDR2: DFQATT, SNEGSKA (reference sequence). CDR3 nucleotides: TGCAGTGCTAGACGGGGGTACCTATATGGCTACACCTTC. This sequence encodes CSARRGYLYGYTF.

This clonotype was observed a handful of times. The chain employs TRBV20-1 and TRBJ2-3, with 7 bases lining up with TRBD1. J gave up 2 bases and V 0 bases, and 14 bases lay outside the gene matches. The CDR3 extends over 18 amino acids. From germline, CDR1 is DFQATT and CDR2 SNEGSKA (reference sequence). CDR3 DNA: TGCAGTGCTAGAGACTTCGGGACAGAAGTACCTTTCACAGATACGCAGTATTTT. Translated, it gives CSARDFGTEVPFTDTQYF.

A remark on this clonotype: A read error may explain this, as a much larger clone is one base away. The V call is TRBV7-9, the J call TRBJ2-1, with TRBD2 as a possible D gene (6 bases). Looked up from germline, CDR1 is SEHNR and CDR2 is FQNEAQ (reference sequence). There are 17 residues in the CDR3. In DNA form, the CDR3 reads TGTGCCAGCAGAGGGGAGGCGGGAACCGGATCGGACAATGAGCAGATCTTC. Its translation: CASRGEAGTGSDNEQIF.

This clonotype was found a few times. The rearrangement uses TRBV20-1 and TRBJ2-7; tentatively, D is TRBD1 (6 bases). In germline, CDR1 is DFQATT, CDR2 SNEGSKA (reference sequence). V lost 6 bases, J lost 1 base, and 16 bases lay in between. CDR3 length: 14 residues. This chain's CDR3 is CSARQVYGSYEQYF. CDR3 nucleotides: TGCAGTGCCAGACAGGTTTACGGTTCCTACGAGCAGTACTTC.

The V gene is TRBV5-5, the J gene TRBJ2-2; tentatively, D is TRBD1 or TRBD2 (5 bases each). Germline CDR1 SGHKS, CDR2 YYEKEE (reference sequence). This CDR3 comprises 17 residues. The germline V and J ends were trimmed by 6 bases and 3 bases, with 21 bases remaining between them. CDR3 residues: CASTTEGHGTYTGELFF. DNA for the CDR3: TGTGCCAGCACCACCGAAGGACACGGGACCTACACCGGGGAGCTGTTTTTT.

In DNA, the CDR3 is TGTGCCAGCAGCCAAGATCGGGCAGCGAATAACGAAAAACTGTTTTTT. It codes for CASSQDRAANNEKLFF. The rearrangement uses TRBV4-2 and TRBJ1-4, with D hard to call. Germline CDR1 LGHNA, CDR2 YNFKEQ. V was clipped by 0 bases and J by 8 bases, with 16 bases between them. This CDR3 spans 16 amino acids.

This clonotype was seen a handful of times. The rearrangement links TRBV12-3 or TRBV12-4 to TRBJ2-7; no definite D call. V lost 2 bases and J lost 2, with 7 bases in between. The CDR3 sequence is 13 residues long. CDR3 coding DNA: TGTGCCAGCAGTTTATCATCTGCCTACGAGCAGTACTTC. Translated, it gives CASSLSSAYEQYF.

The chain joins TRBV19 to TRBJ1-1, with D possibly being TRBD1 (5 bases). The germline V gene has CDR1 LNHDA and CDR2 SQIVND (reference sequence). Trimming took 7 bases from V and 2 from J, leaving 17 bases between them. This CDR3 region has 15 residues. Here the CDR3 reads CASTEAGTENTEAFF. For the CDR3, the DNA is TGTGCCAGTACGGAGGCCGGGACGGAAAACACTGAAGCTTTCTTT.

This clonotype was seen more than once but under ten times. This chain uses TRBV9 with TRBJ2-3; a possible D gene is TRBD1 (5 bases). CDR1 and CDR2 from the germline V gene are SGDLS and YYNGEE. The germline V and J ends were trimmed by 3 bases and 8 bases, with 16 bases remaining between them. The CDR3 contains 14 residues. CDR3 amino acids: CASSGGRLSVTQYF. The CDR3 DNA reads as TGTGCCAGCAGCGGGGGCCGGCTGTCGGTTACGCAGTATTTT.

In regard to this clonotype: One end of the junction does not line up with germline, which may come from a read error. The chain recombines TRBV12-3 or TRBV12-4 with TRBJ1-1; no reliable D call. The length of the CDR3 is 8 residues. The CDR3 region is CASKGCRW. DNA of the CDR3: TGTGCCAGCAAGGGTTGCCGGTGG.

This chain uses TRBV7-2 with TRBJ2-7; D may correspond to TRBD1 or TRBD2 (6 bases each). The CDR3 sequence is 13 residues long. In germline, CDR1 is SGHTA, CDR2 FQGNSA. Trimming stripped 7 bases from V and 7 bases from J, with 17 bases between. The CDR3 here is CASIPLGGREQYF. In DNA, the CDR3 is TGTGCCAGCATCCCCCTGGGGGGCCGGGAGCAGTACTTC.